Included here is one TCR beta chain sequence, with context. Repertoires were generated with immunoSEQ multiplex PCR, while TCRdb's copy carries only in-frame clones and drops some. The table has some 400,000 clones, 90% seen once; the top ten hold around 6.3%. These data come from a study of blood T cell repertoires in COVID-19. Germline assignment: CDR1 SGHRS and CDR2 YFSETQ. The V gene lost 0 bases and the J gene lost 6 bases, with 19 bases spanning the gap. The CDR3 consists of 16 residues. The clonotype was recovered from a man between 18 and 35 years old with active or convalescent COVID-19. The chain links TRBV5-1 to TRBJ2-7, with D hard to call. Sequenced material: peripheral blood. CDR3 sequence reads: CASSLVGPPQDGEQYF. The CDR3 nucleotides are TGCGCCAGCAGCTTGGTGGGTCCCCCGCAGGATGGCGAGCAGTACTTC.